The 13 T cell receptor beta chains below all came from one sample that was sequenced in a study of cytomegalovirus exposure and HLA in healthy donors. The PCR made use of 60 Vbeta and 13 Jbeta primers. Sequencing was performed with immunoSEQ multiplex PCR; in TCRdb, only in-frame clones are kept and a portion is missing. The table lists about 150,000 clones, just under 80% of them singletons. Sequenced sample: PBMCs. The source is a woman in her thirties or forties in good health and CMV-seropositive.

This clone has only one observation. The chain employs TRBV29-1 and TRBJ1-2; TRBD1 matches 7 bases. Losses at the gene ends were 6 bases for V and 5 bases for J; bases not matched to a gene: 6. There are 12 residues in the CDR3. CDR1 is SQVTM, CDR2 ANQGSEA, per germline. The CDR3 DNA is TGCAGCGTACAGGGGATAGAGTATGGCTACACCTTC. It specifies CSVQGIEYGYTF.

The rearrangement uses TRBV21-1 and TRBJ2-7; the table's D call TRBD2 went unverified against the DNA. TRBV21-1 is assigned pseudogene status. This CDR3 comprises 17 residues. CDR3 DNA sequence: TGTGCCAGCAGCAAAGGGGGATCGGGGGGCGTCACCTACGAGCAGTACTTC. This gives the protein CASSKGGSGGVTYEQYF.

V usage is TRBV19 and J usage is TRBJ1-2, with D perhaps matching TRBD1 (6 bases). V lost 5 bases and J lost 3, with 16 bases in between. The CDR3 spans 15 residues. The germline V gene encodes CDR1 LNHDA and CDR2 SQIVND (reference sequence). DNA for the CDR3: TGTGCCAGTAGTTCACCTAGAAGGACAGACTATGGCTACACCTTC. Translation gives CASSSPRRTDYGYTF.

This chain links TRBV10-3 with TRBJ1-2, with D possibly being TRBD1 (6 bases). V lost 3 bases, J lost 7 bases, and 12 bases lay in between. The CDR3 has 13 amino acids. CDR1 ENHRY and CDR2 SYGVKD come from the germline V gene. The CDR3 DNA reads TGTGCCATCAGTGAAGGGGGGGGAGGTGGCTACACCTTC. Translating it yields CAISEGGGGGYTF.

This chain joins TRBV19 and TRBJ2-7; D not resolved. The CDR3 is made up of 13 amino acids. Germline CDR1 LNHDA, CDR2 SQIVND (reference sequence). Trimming shortened V by 10 bases and J by 0 bases, and 13 bases separated the two germline ends. Here the CDR3 DNA reads TGTGCCACCAAAGTCGATAGCTCCTACGAGCAGTACTTC. This gives the protein CATKVDSSYEQYF.

The V and J genes are TRBV19 and TRBJ1-5; 8 nucleotides match TRBD1. The CDR3 sequence is 14 residues long. Germline V lookup: CDR1 LNHDA, CDR2 SQIVND (reference sequence). With 6 bases clipped from V and 7 bases from J, the junction kept 8 bases outside the gene matches. CDR3 nucleotide sequence: TGTGCCAGTAGAACGACAGGGGAGGGACAGCCCCAGCATTTT. Encoded protein: CASRTTGEGQPQHF.

This sequence joins TRBV30 and TRBJ1-2; maybe TRBD1 (5 bases). Looked up from germline, CDR1 is GTSNPN and CDR2 is SVGIG (reference sequence). V lost 1 base and J 7 bases, leaving 16 bases between the germline ends. The CDR3 extends over 14 amino acids. This chain's CDR3 is CAWSAHTGWLGYTF. The DNA of the CDR3 is TGTGCCTGGAGTGCCCACACAGGATGGCTTGGCTACACCTTC.

The chain recombines TRBV2 with TRBJ2-3; 9 nucleotides align to TRBD1. The trim removed 2 bases at V and 3 bases at J, leaving 3 bases unmatched. Germline V gene lookup returns CDR1 SNHLY and CDR2 FYNNEI. The CDR3 loop spans 15 amino acids. Here the CDR3 reads CASSEWDRVTDTQYF. CDR3 bases: TGTGCCAGCAGTGAATGGGACAGGGTGACAGATACGCAGTATTTT.

In this sample, this clone turned up a few times. This chain joins TRBV2 and TRBJ2-5; no clear D. The CDR3 length is 13 residues. Germline V gene lookup returns CDR1 SNHLY and CDR2 FYNNEI. Trimming took 7 bases from V and 1 from J, leaving 10 bases between them. CDR3 loop: CASILTAQETQYF. CDR3 DNA sequence: TGTGCCAGCATCTTAACAGCCCAAGAGACCCAGTACTTC. Filled out from reference TRBV2 and TRBJ2-5, the complete variable domain reads EPEVTQTPSHQVTQMGQEVILRCVPISNHLYFYWYRQILGQKVEFLVSFYNNEISEKSEIFDDQFSVERPDGSNFTLKIRSTKLEDSAMYFCASILTAQETQYFGPGTRLLVL.

This clone was seen only a few times. CDR3 region: CASSRLQGTMNTEAFF. The CDR3 DNA reads as TGTGCCAGTAGTAGGCTGCAGGGGACCATGAACACTGAAGCTTTCTTT. V usage is TRBV19 and J usage is TRBJ1-1; a possible D gene is TRBD1 (6 bases). The V gene lost 4 bases and the J gene lost 0 bases, with 15 bases spanning the gap. The CDR3 consists of 16 residues. Germline-derived CDR1 and CDR2 are LNHDA and SQIVND (reference sequence).

The chain uses TRBV5-8 and TRBJ2-3; D might be TRBD2 (6 bases). The germline gives CDR1 SGHTS, CDR2 YDEGEE. CDR3 size: 15 residues. The V gene lost 4 bases and the J gene lost 1 base, with 13 bases spanning the gap. The CDR3 DNA reads as TGTGCCAGCAGCACGCGGGGCAGTGGCACAGATACGCAGTATTTT. Translation: CASSTRGSGTDTQYF.

V gene TRBV5-6 combines with J gene TRBJ1-2; 9 bases line up with TRBD1. The CDR3 runs to 17 residues. V trimming: 4 bases; J trimming: 4 bases; junction bases outside the gene matches: 14. CDR1 is SGHDT, CDR2 YYEEEE, per germline. CDR3 region: CASSNGPTTGGVYGYTF. As DNA, the CDR3 is TGTGCCAGCAGCAACGGCCCAACTACAGGGGGCGTCTATGGCTACACCTTC. Drawing the rest from reference TRBV5-6 and TRBJ1-2, the complete variable domain is DAGVTQSPTHLIKTRGQQVTLRCSPKSGHDTVSWYQQALGQGPQFIFQYYEEEERQRGNFPDRFSGHQFPNYSSELNVNALLLGDSALYLCASSNGPTTGGVYGYTFGSGTRLTVV.

This chain connects TRBV7-6 to TRBJ1-1; D not resolved. CDR3 length equals 13 residues. The germline V gene has CDR1 SGHVS and CDR2 FNYEAQ. The germline V and J ends were trimmed by 3 bases and 11 bases, with 16 bases remaining between them. The CDR3 here is CASSFPLLEGAFF. The CDR3 DNA reads as TGTGCCAGCAGCTTCCCACTTCTAGAGGGTGCTTTCTTT.